The 26 T cell receptor beta chains listed next were all sequenced from one sample in a study of cytomegalovirus exposure and HLA in healthy donors. PCR employed 60 Vbeta and 13 Jbeta primers. Profiling relied on immunoSEQ multiplex PCR, and the TCRdb table lists in-frame clones only, not all of them. The sample carries approximately 180,000 clones, approximately 80% recorded once. The sample was PBMCs. The source of these receptors is a woman between 35 and 50 years old in good health and CMV-seronegative.

This chain connects TRBV7-2 to TRBJ2-5; TRBD1 matches 8 bases. This CDR3 comprises 13 residues. Losses at the gene ends were 5 bases for V and 14 bases for J; bases not matched to a gene: 13. From germline, CDR1 is SGHTA and CDR2 FQGNSA. CDR3 loop: CASSQRSRGQGYF. CDR3 bases: TGTGCCAGCAGCCAAAGGTCGCGTGGACAGGGTTACTTC.

The gene calls are TRBV11-3 and TRBJ1-2; possibly TRBD1 for D (5 bases). V lost 1 base to trimming and J lost 8 bases, with 14 bases between them. The CDR3 extends over 14 amino acids. CDR1 and CDR2 (germline): SGHNT, YENEEA. For the CDR3, the DNA is TGTGCCAGCAGCTTAGGTGGGGCTAAAGGGGGCTACACCTTC. This gives the protein CASSLGGAKGGYTF.

The V gene is TRBV27, the J gene TRBJ1-1; 7 positions match TRBD1. This CDR3 contains 15 residues. The germline CDR1 and CDR2 sequences are MNHEY and SMNVEV (reference sequence). V shed 5 bases and J 1 base; nucleotides not matched to a gene: 7. In DNA, the CDR3 is TGTGCCAGCAGTCCCGGGACAGATACGAACACTGAAGCTTTCTTT. As protein: CASSPGTDTNTEAFF.

The J gene is TRBJ1-5, the V gene TRBV19; weak D call: TRBD1 (5 bases). CDR3 length equals 14 residues. The V end was cut by 4 bases, the J end by 3 bases, with 10 bases between. Germline CDR1 is LNHDA and CDR2 is SQIVND (reference sequence). The CDR3 DNA sequence: TGTGCCAGTAGTACCCCAGGGTACAATCAGCCCCAGCATTTT. Amino acid sequence: CASSTPGYNQPQHF.

The chain couples TRBV7-2 to TRBJ1-4, with D perhaps matching TRBD1 (6 bases). Trimming cost V 6 bases and J 4 bases, with 18 bases left between them. The CDR3 is 16 amino acids. Germline V CDR1 and CDR2: SGHTA, FQGNSA. The CDR3 DNA reads TGTGCCAGCAGTTTAACCCCAGGGGTGGGTAATGAAAAACTGTTTTTT. It translates to CASSLTPGVGNEKLFF.

The rearrangement links TRBV10-3 to TRBJ1-4; TRBD1 might be the D (6 bases). The germline gives CDR1 ENHRY, CDR2 SYGVKD. Between the trimmed V and J ends, which lost 6 bases and 8 bases, there was a span of 19 bases. This CDR3 comprises 15 residues. Written as DNA, the CDR3 is TGTGCCATCAGCTCGACAGGAGTCGTAGGGGAAAAACTGTTTTTT. This encodes CAISSTGVVGEKLFF.

The J gene is TRBJ1-2, the V gene TRBV18, with TRBD1 as a possible D gene (6 bases). CDR1 and CDR2 (germline): KGHSH, LQKENI. Trimming pared 6 bases from V and 6 bases from J, leaving 14 bases between. CDR3 length: 13 amino acids. The CDR3, as DNA: TGTGCCAGCTCCCCCGGGACATTTGATGGCTACACCTTC. This codes for CASSPGTFDGYTF.

V gene TRBV10-3 combines with J gene TRBJ1-4, with D perhaps matching TRBD1 (5 bases). The CDR3 loop spans 15 amino acids. The germline V gene has CDR1 ENHRY and CDR2 SYGVKD. Trimming left V 2 bases short and J 8 bases short, with 15 bases between. As DNA, the CDR3 is TGTGCCATCAGTGAGCCCCAGGGTCGGGGGGAAAAACTGTTTTTT. This sequence encodes CAISEPQGRGEKLFF.

The rearrangement joins TRBV6-5 to TRBJ1-5, with 8 nucleotides matching TRBD1. The V gene end was trimmed by 3 bases and the J gene end by 5 bases; junction bases not matched to a gene: 6. The CDR3 has 15 amino acids. Germline CDR1 is MNHEY and CDR2 is SVGAGI. CDR3 DNA: TGTGCCAGCAGTTATCGGACAGGGCACGATCAGCCCCAGCATTTT. It is translated as CASSYRTGHDQPQHF.

CDR3 residues: CASSSGGSGANVLTF. CDR3 DNA: TGCGCCAGCAGCTCAGGGGGCTCGGGGGCCAACGTCCTGACTTTC. The rearrangement links TRBV5-1 to TRBJ2-6, with 8 bases lining up with TRBD1. This CDR3 has 15 residues. In germline, CDR1 is SGHRS, CDR2 YFSETQ. V trimming: 3 bases; J trimming: 4 bases; junction bases outside the gene matches: 3. The full variable domain, its missing parts supplied by reference TRBV5-1 and TRBJ2-6, is KAGVTQTPRYLIKTRGQQVTLSCSPISGHRSVSWYQQTPGQGLQFLFEYFSETQRNKGNFPGRFSGRQFSNSRSEMNVSTLELGDSALYLCASSSGGSGANVLTFGAGSRLTVL.

This chain uses TRBV11-1 with TRBJ1-5; D unclear. Deletions cut 3 bases from V and 5 bases from J, with 8 bases between. This CDR3 is built from 13 residues. Germline loops: CDR1 SGHAT, CDR2 FQDESV (reference sequence). The CDR3 nucleotides are TGTGCCAGCAGCTTTGAGGCTGATCAGCCCCAGCATTTT. It translates to CASSFEADQPQHF.

This clone turned up a few times. The chain links TRBV6-4 to TRBJ2-1, with D possibly matching TRBD1 (6 bases). Germline V gives CDR1 MRHNA, CDR2 SNTAGT. V lost 3 bases and J lost 0, with 9 bases in between. The CDR3 consists of 15 residues. The CDR3 DNA reads TGTGCCAGCAGTGAAGTCAGGGGCTCCTACAATGAGCAGTTCTTC. This codes for CASSEVRGSYNEQFF.

Comment on this clone: Other DNA sequences within the sample encode an identical CDR3. V is TRBV7-9 and J is TRBJ1-1; D call uncertain. The germline CDR1 and CDR2 sequences are SEHNR and FQNEAQ (reference sequence). V was pared by 1 base and J by 7 bases, with 7 bases between. The CDR3 length is 12 residues. This CDR3 reads CASSLGADEAFF. The CDR3, as DNA: TGTGCCAGCAGCTTAGGGGCTGATGAAGCTTTCTTT.

This chain joins TRBV5-6 and TRBJ2-1, with 14 bases matching TRBD2. Trimming at V came to 3 bases and at J to 7 bases, leaving 9 bases not matched to a gene. This CDR3 has 17 residues. CDR1 SGHDT and CDR2 YYEEEE come from the germline V gene. As DNA, the CDR3 is TGTGCCAGCAGCTGGAGGACAGGACTAGCGGGAGGAAATGAGCAGTTCTTC. It translates to CASSWRTGLAGGNEQFF.

This chain connects TRBV7-3 to TRBJ2-1; D may be TRBD1 (5 bases). CDR1 and CDR2 from the germline V gene are SGHTA and FQGTGA. Deletions cut 6 bases from V and 8 bases from J, with 14 bases between. The CDR3 has 13 residues. The CDR3: CASSRPGSDEQFF. CDR3 coding DNA: TGTGCCAGCAGTCGGCCAGGGTCGGATGAGCAGTTCTTC.

The J gene is TRBJ2-1, the V gene TRBV2, with D unresolved. With 4 bases removed from V and 4 bases from J, the gap between germline ends came to 11 bases. This CDR3 is 14 amino acids long. In germline, CDR1 is SNHLY, CDR2 FYNNEI. The CDR3 DNA sequence: TGTGCCAGCAGTGTTGGCAGATTGTACAATGAGCAGTTCTTC. Its translation: CASSVGRLYNEQFF.

V gene TRBV2 combines with J gene TRBJ2-7, with a tentative D call TRBD1 (6 bases). The CDR3 sequence is 14 residues long. Trimming shortened V by 6 bases and J by 10 bases, and 22 bases separated the two germline ends. Germline assignment: CDR1 SNHLY and CDR2 FYNNEI. The CDR3 is CASSRIGGPSEQYV. CDR3 sequence (DNA): TGTGCCAGCAGCCGGATAGGGGGACCCTCCGAACAGTACGTC.

The CDR3 coding sequence is TGTGCCAGCAGTCCCCGGGGGGGCTTCGGGCAGCCCCAGCATTTT. Its protein is CASSPRGGFGQPQHF. The gene calls are TRBV25-1 and TRBJ1-5, with D possibly matching TRBD1 (6 bases). CDR1 MGHDK and CDR2 SYGVNS come from the germline V gene. V was trimmed by 5 bases and J by 7 bases, leaving 18 bases between them. The CDR3 loop spans 15 amino acids.

This chain uses TRBV7-2 with TRBJ2-7; 14 bases are a match to TRBD2. The CDR3 extends over 17 amino acids. The germline CDR1 and CDR2 sequences are SGHTA and FQGNSA. V shed 5 bases and J 2 bases; nucleotides not matched to a gene: 8. CDR3 in DNA: TGTGCCAGCAGCCTCGGACTAGCGGGAGGCTCTGCCTACGAGCAGTACTTC. It is translated as CASSLGLAGGSAYEQYF.

This clone was counted only a few times. The chain carries TRBV11-2 and TRBJ1-1; TRBD1 is a possible D gene (6 bases). From germline, CDR1 is SGHAT and CDR2 FQNNGV. This CDR3 region has 14 residues. Trimming left V 6 bases short and J 4 bases short, with 15 bases between. The CDR3 loop is CASSLAGGATEAFF. The CDR3 nucleotides are TGTGCCAGCAGTCTAGCGGGGGGGGCCACTGAAGCTTTCTTT.

V usage is TRBV7-2 and J usage is TRBJ2-7; D remains unclear. CDR1 is SGHTA, CDR2 FQGNSA, per germline. The V end lost 5 bases, the J end lost 3 bases, and 17 bases lay between the germline ends. The CDR3 consists of 15 residues. The DNA of the CDR3 is TGTGCCAGCAGCCCGTCGGTTAATGCGTTCTACGAGCAGTACTTC. The encoded protein is CASSPSVNAFYEQYF. Filled out from reference TRBV7-2 and TRBJ2-7, the complete variable domain reads GAGVSQSPSNKVTEKGKDVELRCDPISGHTALYWYRQSLGQGLEFLIYFQGNSAPDKSGLPSDRFSAERTGGSVSTLTIQRTQQEDSAVYLCASSPSVNAFYEQYFGPGTRLTVT.

The chain employs TRBV11-3 and TRBJ2-1; 8 bases line up with TRBD2. Germline V gene data show CDR1 as SGHNT and CDR2 as YENEEA. V lost 3 bases, J lost 9 bases, and 16 bases stayed unmatched. The CDR3 extends over 17 amino acids. The CDR3 nucleotides read TGTGCCAGCAGCTTGGATACAGCGGGGGTGATAACGGTTGAGCAGTTCTTC. The encoded protein is CASSLDTAGVITVEQFF.

The V gene is TRBV6-5, the J gene TRBJ2-7; a possible D gene is TRBD2 (5 bases). V dropped 7 bases and J dropped 7 bases, with 14 bases sitting between them. Germline values: CDR1 MNHEY, CDR2 SVGAGI. CDR3 length: 12 amino acids. CDR3 DNA sequence: TGTGCCAGCAAACCCCCCGTAGCGGAGCAGTACTTC. Translation gives CASKPPVAEQYF.

The chain uses TRBV4-3 and TRBJ2-2; 8 nucleotides align to TRBD2. The CDR3 spans 15 residues. From germline, CDR1 is LGHNA and CDR2 YSLEER. After removal of 4 bases from V and 2 bases from J, the junction contained 3 bases not matched to a gene. The CDR3 bases are TGCGCCAGCAGCCGCGTAGCGGGAAACACCGGGGAGCTGTTTTTT. This gives the protein CASSRVAGNTGELFF.

V and J are TRBV5-1 and TRBJ2-3; D is unclear. The CDR3 contains 15 residues. Per the germline V gene, CDR1 is SGHRS and CDR2 is YFSETQ. V was shortened by 7 bases and J by 0 bases, with 15 bases between the two germline ends. In nucleotides, the CDR3 is TGCGCCAGCTCTCTGGCTAGTCAAAGCACAGATACGCAGTATTTT. Translation gives CASSLASQSTDTQYF.

V is TRBV19 and J is TRBJ1-5; the match to TRBD1 covers 9 bases. Trimming cost V 7 bases and J 0 bases; bases outside gene matches: 4. The CDR3 covers 15 residues. Germline V CDR1 and CDR2: LNHDA, SQIVND (reference sequence). The CDR3 region is CASITTGGSNQPQHF. Here the CDR3 DNA reads TGTGCCAGTATAACGACAGGGGGTAGCAATCAGCCCCAGCATTTT. Based on the CDR3 plus reference TRBV19 and TRBJ1-5, the full variable domain is DGGITQSPKYLFRKEGQNVTLSCEQNLNHDAMYWYRQDPGQGLRLIYYSQIVNDFQKGDIAEGYSVSREKKESFPLTVTSAQKNPTAFYLCASITTGGSNQPQHFGDGTRLSIL.